The sequence of this TCR beta chain was determined in a study of response to subunit inactivated influenza vaccine. General study findings and limits: Each seasonal influenza vaccination recruits few new T cells, the authors suggested.

CDR1 SQVTM and CDR2 ANQGSEA come from the germline V gene. The CDR3 spans 13 residues. Trimming took 6 bases from V and 0 from J, leaving 12 bases between them. TCRdb reprocessed the RT-PCR reads via MiXCR and lists one record per CDR3 protein. Here the sample spans around 790,000 distinct CDR3 sequences, 20% to 25% being singletons. Comment on this clonotype: Its specificity is not known.

The chain recombines TRBV29-1 with TRBJ2-7; D perhaps matches TRBD1 (5 bases). This sequence was found in a man aged 50 to 60 who received an inactivated influenza vaccine. Material: PBMCs from blood, obtained approximately 5 days after vaccination. The chain's CDR3 is CSVGPTGSYEQYF. CDR3 DNA sequence: TGCAGCGTGGGCCCAACAGGCTCCTACGAGCAGTACTTC.